The present entry profiles one T cell receptor (beta chain) with its context. Its antigen is as yet unknown. The length of the CDR3 is 13 residues. Germline trimming cut 5 bases from V and 12 bases from J; bases unmatched to any gene: 12. The germline V gene encodes CDR1 SGHTA and CDR2 FQGNSA. The data stem from a study of cytomegalovirus exposure and HLA in healthy donors. Findings and limits, study-wide: A further, later analysis showed that HLA-associated TCR beta chains (compared with equally common others) were more clonally expanded. For TCR beta chains, V- and J-gene trimming was later linked to a missense DCLRE1C variant.

PCR involved 60 Vbeta and 13 Jbeta primers. How the authors handled the data: Some 10 million shared chains were among the approximately 87 million unique TCR beta chains that a later analysis counted. The method was immunoSEQ multiplex PCR; TCRdb's version includes in-frame clones alone and lacks a portion of them. That table gives V, J and clone size, and the DNA gave D and trimming. The sample has more than 90,000 clones; under 80% are singletons. The V and J genes are TRBV7-2 and TRBJ1-2, with 7 bases fitting TRBD1. The TCR sequence derives from a human donor in good health. The sequenced sample was PBMCs. The CDR3 nucleotides are TGTGCCAGCAGCGCGGAGGGACAGCTGAGGGACACCTTC. This translates into CASSAEGQLRDTF.